This T cell receptor beta chain was identified during a study of blood T cell repertoires in COVID-19. Repertoires were generated with immunoSEQ multiplex PCR, while TCRdb's copy carries only in-frame clones and drops some. The sample yields 110,000 or so clones, around 84% seen once. Losses at the gene ends were 2 bases for V and 3 bases for J; bases not matched to a gene: 0. Per germline, CDR1 MDHEN and CDR2 SYDVKM. This CDR3 has 13 residues. The sample was peripheral blood. The V and J genes are TRBV28 and TRBJ2-5; 7 bases map to TRBD2. This TCR derives from a woman in her thirties or forties with acute or convalescent COVID-19. CDR3 in amino acids: CASSLRGEETQYF. As DNA, the CDR3 is TGTGCCAGCAGTTTACGGGGGGAAGAGACCCAGTACTTC.